These T cell receptor beta chains were read from a single sample in a study of T cells in Graves' hyperthyroidism and ophthalmopathy. TCRdb fed the multiplex PCR reads into MiXCR, producing one record per CDR3 protein. The profile covers about 340,000 distinct CDR3 sequences, with roughly 18% appearing a single time and around 50% taken by the ten largest. Sequencing used blood. The receptors here all came from a woman aged 50 to 65 with Graves' hyperthyroidism. The CDR3 runs from the conserved cysteine through the conserved F or W. The D gene is left open where the match is weak. Some rows have no size entry. The others give once, few or many, or a class for an expanded clone.

>TRBV27|few|TRBJ2-6|-
-
CASNLRAGANVLTF
>TRBV2|-|TRBJ1-3|-
TGTGCCAGCAGTGAGGCCCGGACGCGGGGAAACACCATATATTTT
CASSEARTRGNTIYF
>TRBV3-1|many|TRBJ2-2|TRBD2
TGTGCCAGCAGCCAAGATCGGCTAGCGGGGGACACCGGGGAGCTGTTTTTT
CASSQDRLAGDTGELFF
>TRBV18|few|TRBJ2-2|TRBD1
TGTGCCAGCTCACCACGACGGACAGGGGTCGACACCGGGGAGCTGTTTTTT
CASSPRRTGVDTGELFF
>TRBV2|-|TRBJ1-5|-
TGTGCCAGCAGGGAAATAGCATGGGGCAATCAGCCCCAGCATTTT
CASREIAWGNQPQHF
>TRBV9|-|TRBJ2-3|TRBD2
TGTGCCAGCAGCGTGACTAGCCGAACAGATACGCAGTATTTT
CASSVTSRTDTQYF
>TRBV5-1|-|TRBJ2-3|TRBD1
TGCGCCAGCAGCTCCTCGGGACAGTTAAGCACAGATACGCAGTATTTT
CASSSSGQLSTDTQYF
>TRBV12-3/TRBV12-4|few|TRBJ2-1|-
TGTGCCAGCAGTTCCAACCTCGGCTATGAGCAGTTCTTC
CASSSNLGYEQFF
>TRBV10-3|many|TRBJ2-7|TRBD1
TGTGCCATCAGTGCGGACAGGGGAGGGAACGAGCAGTACTTC
CAISADRGGNEQYF
>TRBV29-1|-|TRBJ2-1|TRBD2
TGCAGCGTTAGGTCCTGGACTAGCGGGAGGGGTAATGAGCAGTTCTTC
CSVRSWTSGRGNEQFF
>TRBV29-1|many|TRBJ1-1|-
TGCAGCGTTGAAGGGTATAATGAAGCTTTCTTT
CSVEGYNEAFF